This record covers a single TCR beta chain. The antigen remains undetermined. The sample comes from a study of Ad26.COV2.S vaccination and SARS-CoV-2 variants. CDR3 length equals 15 residues. Germline V gives CDR1 LGHDT, CDR2 YNNKEL (reference sequence). Trimming took 0 bases from V and 4 from J; bases not matched to a gene: 2. Clones were sequenced by immunoSEQ multiplex PCR, and TCRdb holds only the in-frame ones, with some missing. The sample lists 350,000 to 550,000 clones, 89% occurring once. Notes on the study in general: Assessments of TCR breadth and depth may have underestimated the total T cell responses.

This sample's treatment: over 15 received Ad26.COV2.S at low or high dose, single or two shots; about 5 received placebo; per-sample allocation not given. Following the first vaccine or placebo injection, samples were taken on day 63. This receptor was taken from a person aged 18-65 years who received the Ad26.COV2.S COVID-19 vaccine or a placebo. The V gene is TRBV3-1 (or the pseudogene TRBV3-2), the J gene TRBJ2-3, with 9 bases matching TRBD2. Specimen: peripheral blood, collected in a trial of Ad26.COV2.S vaccine versus placebo. CDR3 nucleotides: TGTGCCAGCAGCCAAGATAGCGGGAGCCCAGATACGCAGTATTTT. Its translation is CASSQDSGSPDTQYF.